A single sample is the source of the 15 T cell receptor beta chains below, sequenced in a study of cytomegalovirus exposure and HLA in healthy donors. A multiplex PCR was run with 60 Vbeta primers and 13 Jbeta primers. Measured with immunoSEQ multiplex PCR; TCRdb has only the in-frame clones, and not every one. The sample records approximately 170,000 clones, roughly 80% being singletons. Sequenced input: PBMCs. These receptors were obtained from a woman in her 50s in good health and CMV-seropositive.

This clone turned up a few times. The chain employs TRBV4-1 and TRBJ1-1; D call uncertain. V shed 1 base and J shed 1 base, with 16 bases lying between them. The CDR3 runs to 17 residues. Germline CDR1 and CDR2: MGHRA and YSYEKL. CDR3 nucleotides: TGCGCCAGCAGCCAAGCGACACCCCCGGCGCGGAACACTGAAGCTTTCTTT. Translated, it gives CASSQATPPARNTEAFF.

V usage is TRBV19 and J usage is TRBJ2-1; tentatively, D is TRBD2 (7 bases). This CDR3 region has 15 residues. Germline V gives CDR1 LNHDA, CDR2 SQIVND (reference sequence). V was pared by 0 bases and J by 9 bases, with 15 bases between. CDR3 bases: TGTGCCAGTAGTATAGAAACCCACAGGGAGGGTGAGCAGTTCTTC. This sequence encodes CASSIETHREGEQFF.

The V call is TRBV5-4, the J call TRBJ2-1; 11 nucleotides align to TRBD2. This CDR3 comprises 16 residues. The V and J ends lost 0 bases and 4 bases, in that order; junction bases with no gene match: 3. CDR1 and CDR2 (germline): SGHNT, YYREEE (reference sequence). This chain's CDR3 is CASSLALAGGYNEQFF. CDR3 coding DNA: TGTGCCAGCAGCTTGGCCCTAGCGGGGGGTTACAATGAGCAGTTCTTC.

The rearrangement links TRBV28 to TRBJ1-5; D is uncertain. Germline V gene sequence: CDR1 MDHEN, CDR2 SYDVKM. The ends were cut back, 7 bases at V and 5 bases at J, with 15 bases in the middle. CDR3 length: 14 residues. The CDR3 DNA follows: TGTGCCAGCACTTTGACTGCTTTGGATCAGCCCCAGCATTTT. Amino acids: CASTLTALDQPQHF.

The J gene is TRBJ2-1, the V gene TRBV19; D remains ambiguous. Trimming took 5 bases from V and 6 from J, leaving 17 bases between them. Germline CDR1 and CDR2: LNHDA and SQIVND (reference sequence). The CDR3 is made up of 15 amino acids. Here the CDR3 DNA reads TGTGCCAGTAGTCGCACAGCAAGGATGGGCAATGAGCAGTTCTTC. This gives the protein CASSRTARMGNEQFF. Based on the CDR3 plus reference TRBV19 and TRBJ2-1, the full variable domain is DGGITQSPKYLFRKEGQNVTLSCEQNLNHDAMYWYRQDPGQGLRLIYYSQIVNDFQKGDIAEGYSVSREKKESFPLTVTSAQKNPTAFYLCASSRTARMGNEQFFGPGTRLTVL.

The rearrangement uses TRBV4-1 and TRBJ2-1; TRBD2 matches at 9 bases. The J segment lost 2 bases and the V segment lost 7 bases, leaving 9 bases of the junction unmatched. Germline CDR1 is MGHRA and CDR2 is YSYEKL. CDR3 length: 16 amino acids. The CDR3 loop reads CASTREGGGAYNEQFF. The CDR3 nucleotides read TGCGCCAGCACTAGAGAGGGCGGGGGGGCCTACAATGAGCAGTTCTTC.

J is TRBJ1-1 and V is TRBV19; 8 bases fit TRBD1. Germline CDR1 is LNHDA and CDR2 is SQIVND (reference sequence). The V and J ends lost 3 bases and 6 bases, in that order; junction bases with no gene match: 6. This CDR3 has 14 residues. Here the CDR3 reads CASSIRQGAPEAFF. The CDR3 nucleotides are TGTGCCAGTAGTATCCGGCAGGGGGCGCCTGAAGCTTTCTTT.

The chain has TRBV21-1 and TRBJ2-7; the table's TRBD2 call for D was not verified on the DNA. TRBV21-1 is reported as a pseudogene. There are 12 residues in the CDR3. The CDR3 reads CASSLRDYEQYF. For the CDR3, the DNA is TGTGCCAGCAGCCTCCGGGACTACGAGCAGTACTTC.

This clone was detected a few times. The genes are TRBV4-3 and TRBJ1-4; 7 bases match TRBD1. Germline CDR1 LGHNA, CDR2 YSLEER. The CDR3 spans 16 residues. The V gene end was trimmed by 3 bases and the J gene end by 8 bases; junction bases not matched to a gene: 12. In DNA form, the CDR3 reads TGCGCCAGCAGCCAGAACCCAGGGGGATATGGCGAAAAACTGTTTTTT. Translated: CASSQNPGGYGEKLFF.

The CDR3 reads CASSRTGGYEPQHF. The DNA of the CDR3 is TGTGCCAGCAGCCGGACAGGGGGCTATGAGCCCCAGCATTTT. This chain connects TRBV11-2 to TRBJ1-5; 11 positions agree with TRBD1. CDR1 is SGHAT, CDR2 FQNNGV, per germline. The CDR3 totals 14 residues. J was trimmed by 8 bases and V by 5 bases; bases with no gene match: 5.

This clone was recorded once. This chain joins TRBV2 and TRBJ1-2, with no clear D. V shed 8 bases and J shed 0 bases, with 19 bases lying between them. This CDR3 is built from 16 residues. Germline lookup yields CDR1 SNHLY and CDR2 FYNNEI. The CDR3 region is CASSSGPNPSNYGYTF. For the CDR3, the DNA is TGTGCCAGCTCTTCGGGTCCTAACCCGTCTAACTATGGCTACACCTTC.

The chain couples TRBV6-6 to TRBJ1-4; a weak D match, TRBD1 (5 bases). Germline lookup yields CDR1 MNHNY and CDR2 SVGAGI (reference sequence). The CDR3 runs to 15 residues. The V end lost 4 bases, the J end lost 3 bases, and 12 bases lay between the germline ends. CDR3 residues: CASSFGGISNEKLFF. CDR3 DNA: TGTGCCAGCAGTTTCGGGGGTATATCTAATGAAAAACTGTTTTTT.

The count of this clone is one. The V call is TRBV6-1, the J call TRBJ2-7, with D possibly TRBD1 on 6 matching bases. Trimming stripped 4 bases from V and 0 bases from J, with 13 bases between. This CDR3 comprises 15 residues. Per germline, CDR1 MNHNS and CDR2 SASEGT. CDR3 coding DNA: TGTGCCAGCAGTGGGATCTCACAGGGCTCCTACGAGCAGTACTTC. This sequence encodes CASSGISQGSYEQYF.

For this clone: The identical CDR3 is also encoded by other nucleotide sequences in the sample. The chain carries TRBV7-9 and TRBJ2-1; D is possibly TRBD1 (5 bases). CDR3 length: 17 amino acids. Between the trimmed V and J ends, which lost 0 bases and 0 bases, there was a span of 12 bases. The germline CDR1 and CDR2 sequences are SEHNR and FQNEAQ (reference sequence). CDR3 region: CASSLASGPSSYNEQFF. In nucleotides, the CDR3 is TGTGCCAGCAGCTTAGCGTCAGGGCCCAGCTCCTACAATGAGCAGTTCTTC.

The chain combines TRBV27 with TRBJ2-3, with TRBD2 matching 14 bases. Germline V lookup: CDR1 MNHEY, CDR2 SMNVEV (reference sequence). V lost 8 bases, J lost 4 bases, and 8 bases stayed unmatched. This CDR3 region has 16 residues. CDR3 sequence: CASGTSGGLEPDTQYF. The CDR3 nucleotides are TGTGCCAGCGGGACTAGCGGGGGACTGGAACCAGATACGCAGTATTTT.